This TCR beta chain was captured in a study of T cell responses to AZD1222 COVID-19 vaccine. To note about this clone: Its antigen remains unidentified.

General study findings and limits: Repertoire samples came only from after the peak T cell response. Variant regions that are unmutated are reportedly the target of nearly half of spike-specific TCRs.

The repertoire was sequenced with immunoSEQ multiplex PCR; TCRdb's copy has only in-frame clones and lacks some. The sample records 120,000 to 150,000 clones, 75% to 85% being singletons. The CDR3 totals 13 residues. Germline CDR1 is SGHRS and CDR2 is YFSETQ. Trimming cost V 2 bases and J 2 bases, with 6 bases left between them. The specimen was peripheral blood, collected on day 0 of MenACWY control vaccination. The TCR comes from an adult in good health. V usage is TRBV5-1 and J usage is TRBJ2-3, with TRBD1 as a possible D gene (5 bases). CDR3 DNA sequence: TGCGCCAGCAGCTTACAGGTCACAGATACGCAGTATTTT. It specifies CASSLQVTDTQYF.